This T cell receptor beta chain was profiled in a study of CD8 T cells in ankylosing spondylitis. Findings and limits, study-wide: Disease-linked clones were reportedly significantly enriched in matched ankylosing spondylitis synovial fluid. With a CD8+ phenotype, disease-linked clones were relatively rare in peripheral blood.

Comments on this clonotype: Its matching antigen is unknown.

Quantitative 5'-RACE with molecular barcodes was used to make the TCR beta libraries. TCRdb passed the 5' RACE reads through MiXCR, listing each CDR3 protein once. Altogether around 100,000 distinct CDR3 sequences are present, approximately 25% being singletons, with the ten largest covering approximately 13%. Trimming left V 7 bases short and J 3 bases short, with 15 bases between. Germline V lookup: CDR1 MNHEY, CDR2 SVGEGT. CDR3 length equals 14 residues. This sequence joins TRBV6-2 or TRBV6-3 and TRBJ1-2; possible D gene TRBD1, 5 bases. Source material: synovial fluid, either unsorted or a sorted T cell fraction (not recorded which). The clonotype was recovered from a male donor with ankylosing spondylitis. The CDR3 sequence is CASISGARDYGYTF. In nucleotides, the CDR3 is TGTGCCAGCATCTCCGGGGCCCGGGACTATGGCTACACCTTC.